This section outlines one T cell receptor (beta chain) sequence together with its context. The antigen is undetermined. The data were taken from a study of T cell repertoires in cytomegalovirus infection. On the study more broadly: Matching HLA type and CMV infection were both indicated by public TCR beta signatures.

TCRdb ran MiXCR on the reads and lists one entry per CDR3 protein. The data hold about 110,000 distinct CDR3 sequences, with around 45% observed a single time. The study's findings and limits: CMV-specific TCR beta clonotypes restricted by HLA-C were the ones dominating the ex vivo response.

The CDR3 covers 15 residues. Trimming shortened V by 7 bases and J by 5 bases, and 18 bases separated the two germline ends. The rearrangement joins TRBV12-3 or TRBV12-4 to TRBJ2-1; tentatively, D is TRBD2 (6 bases). The sequences come from CD8+ T cells from cultured PBMCs, collected from culture after CMV antigen stimulation. The sequence was obtained from a human donor in good health (CMV status not recorded). Some clones in this sample may be carry-over from other donors' samples. The CDR3 is CASTPLWGTDNEQFF. The DNA of the CDR3 is TGTGCCAGCACTCCCTTGTGGGGGACTGACAATGAGCAGTTCTTC.